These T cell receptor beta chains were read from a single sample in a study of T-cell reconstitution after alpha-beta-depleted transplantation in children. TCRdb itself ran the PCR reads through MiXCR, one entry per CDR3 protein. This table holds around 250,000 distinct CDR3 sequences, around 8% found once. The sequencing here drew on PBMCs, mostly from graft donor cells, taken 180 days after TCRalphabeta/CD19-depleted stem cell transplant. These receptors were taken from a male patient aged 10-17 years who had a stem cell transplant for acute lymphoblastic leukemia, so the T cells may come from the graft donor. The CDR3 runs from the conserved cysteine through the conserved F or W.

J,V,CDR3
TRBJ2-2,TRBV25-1,CASSVGTGNTGELFF
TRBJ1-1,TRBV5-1,CASSSEGGWSTEAFF
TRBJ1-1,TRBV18,CASSPPRPDLNTEAFF
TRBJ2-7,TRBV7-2,CASSLAASGRAGEQYF
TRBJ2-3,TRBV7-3,CASSLTGSSTDTQYF
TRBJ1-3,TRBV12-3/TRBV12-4,CASSSGRGVSGNTIYF
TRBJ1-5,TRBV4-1,CASSFDRALNQPQHF
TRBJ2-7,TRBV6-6,CASRETVIYEQYF
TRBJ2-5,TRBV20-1,CSASPGLAYETQYF
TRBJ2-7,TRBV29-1,CSVGASGTYYEQYF
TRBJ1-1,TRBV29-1,CSVLHLNTEAFF
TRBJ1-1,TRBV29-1,CSATTGGVSGEAYF
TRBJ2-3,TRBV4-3,CASSQVSLPPTDTQYF
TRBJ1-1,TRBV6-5,CASSLSTGWRGFDAEAFF
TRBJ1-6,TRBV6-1,CASSRAQGGIVYNSPLHF
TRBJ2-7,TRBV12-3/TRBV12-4,CASSSWTSGSSYEQYF
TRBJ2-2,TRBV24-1,CATSDSYPGPSTGELFF
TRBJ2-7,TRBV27,CASSTSGPLYEQYF
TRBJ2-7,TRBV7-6,CASSLADSYYEQYF
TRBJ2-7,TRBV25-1,CASRNRDTYEQYF
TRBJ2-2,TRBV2,CASRGASVGELFF
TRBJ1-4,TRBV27,CASSPLTGRATNEKLFF
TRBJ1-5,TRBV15,CATSYGTAGQPQHF
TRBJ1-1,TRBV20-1,CSARWVHNTEAFF
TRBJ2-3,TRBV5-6,CASRGPTDTQYF
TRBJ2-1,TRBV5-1,CASSFLRDSGNEQFF
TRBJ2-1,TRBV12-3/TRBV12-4,CASSLGLPNEQFF
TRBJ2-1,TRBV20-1,CSAAVGYNEQFF
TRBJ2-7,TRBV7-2,CASSLIGDLSYEQYF
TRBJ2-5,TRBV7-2,CASSSTYSGKIQETQYF
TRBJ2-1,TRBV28,CASSLWLYRSNEQFF
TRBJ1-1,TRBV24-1,CATRQGPNTEAFF
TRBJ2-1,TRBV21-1,CASSRPTGTSEQFF
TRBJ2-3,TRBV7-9,CASSLGGQGRDTQYF
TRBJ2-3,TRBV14,CASSPLAGVVTDTQYF
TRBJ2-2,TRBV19,CASYRAGGELFF
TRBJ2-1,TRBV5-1,CASSPAHRGNEQFF
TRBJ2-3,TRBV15,CATSRGGPSTDTQYF
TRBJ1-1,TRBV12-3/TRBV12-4,CASSLGDRDGAFF
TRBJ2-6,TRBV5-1,CASSLDLGGPGANVLTF
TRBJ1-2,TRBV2,CASREGGGYTF
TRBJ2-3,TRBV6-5,CASSYTGLAGGPSDTQYF
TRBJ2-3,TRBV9,CASSVEGGRAGDTQYF
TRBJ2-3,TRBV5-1,CASSLRLSQDTQYF
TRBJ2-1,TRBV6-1,CASRPLSYNEQFF